This T cell receptor beta chain comes out of a study of OX40 agonist ivuxolimab in advanced cancers. Background on the study: Males comprised about 84% of the group, whose mean age was approximately 60 years (range roughly 20 to 85).

The method was immunoSEQ multiplex PCR; TCRdb's version includes in-frame clones alone and lacks a portion of them. The sample has about 12,000 clones; 80% are singletons. Trimming removed 3 bases from V and 6 bases from J, with 5 bases in between. This CDR3 contains 12 residues. Germline CDR1 MDHEN, CDR2 SYDVKM. The receptor comes from an adult with an advanced solid tumor such as melanoma, head and neck, liver or kidney cancer. Specimen: CD4+ or CD8+ T cells sorted from blood, collected in a trial of the OX40 agonist ivuxolimab. The rearrangement links TRBV28 to TRBJ1-4; D gene uncertain. The CDR3 sequence: CASSLRYEKLFF. CDR3 DNA: TGTGCCAGCAGTTTGAGGTATGAAAAACTGTTTTTT.